This T cell receptor (beta chain) was sequenced for a study of blood T cell repertoires in COVID-19. Study-level background: The United States, Italy and Spain were the sources of the acute and convalescent COVID-19 samples. T cells, B-cell-depleted T cells, or PBMCs supplied cDNA or gDNA.

In the original workflow: Reference gene primer amplification gave estimated nucleated cell counts. Generated by immunoSEQ multiplex PCR, the TCRdb table keeps only in-frame clones and is missing some. That table furnishes V, J and clone size, whereas the DNA furnished D and trimming. The sample carries 130,000 to 150,000 clones, approximately 86% recorded once. The V segment lost 4 bases and the J segment 2 bases; nucleotides outside the gene matches: 7. The CDR3 runs 15 residues. CDR1 is SQVTM, CDR2 ANQGSEA, per germline. This chain uses TRBV29-1 with TRBJ1-5; 8 nucleotides align to TRBD1. Input material: peripheral blood. This clonotype originated in a woman aged 40 to 50 with active or convalescent COVID-19. The CDR3 protein is CSVAYPGQGNQPQHF. The DNA for the CDR3 is TGCAGCGTTGCGTACCCGGGACAGGGCAATCAGCCCCAGCATTTT.